This T cell receptor (beta chain) was identified in a study of tumor-infiltrating lymphocytes in primary liver carcinoma. Study summary: Participating patients were men and women between 30 and 69 years old. There were roughly 3.5 to 7.5 million productive TCRbeta reads per sample, a yield similar across tissue types.

With around 500 ng total RNA as template and a constant-region primer, TCR beta cDNA was made. What produced the TCR beta libraries was three nested multiplex PCR rounds using slightly modified ARM-PCR. The first two PCR rounds used TRBV1-TRBV30 primers with a Cbeta primer, around 10 cycles each. TCRdb re-called the multiplex PCR reads through MiXCR, storing one row per CDR3 protein. This sample has about 120,000 distinct CDR3 sequences, with under 70% found just once. The CDR3 length is 12 residues. V lost 5 bases and J lost 11; bases outside the gene matches: 6. Germline values: CDR1 SGHAT, CDR2 FQNNGV. From unsorted bulk tissue weighing roughly 17-34 mg, DNA and RNA were co-extracted. Chronic HBV infection affected patients, none of whom had received treatment. Study conclusions and caveats: It was tumor-adjacent and tumor-blood pairs that overlapped less than tumor region pairs did.

To note about this clonotype: What it binds is not known. This is likely a read error, given that the CDR3 carries no conserved phenylalanine or tryptophan at its end.

The sequenced sample consisted of tumor-adjacent normal liver tissue. The chain joins TRBV11-2 to TRBJ2-1; 7 nucleotides match TRBD1. This receptor was taken from a woman aged 55 to 70 with primary liver carcinoma and hepatitis B virus infection. Written as DNA, the CDR3 is TGTGCCAGCAGCCCACAGGACAGGAAGCAGTTCTTA. Its protein is CASSPQDRKQFL.